The 15 T cell receptor beta chains below were found in one sample sequenced in a study of T cells in Graves' hyperthyroidism and ophthalmopathy. TCR beta CDR3 regions were amplified from RNA transcripts. The primer set for the first-round RT-PCR of the TCR CDR3 was HTBI. A single record per CDR3 protein comes from TCRdb applying MiXCR to the multiplex PCR reads. The sample shows some 400,000 distinct CDR3 sequences, approximately 13% of them seen only once. The sequenced sample consisted of blood. These receptors came from a man aged 25-45 years with Graves' hyperthyroidism that later progressed to Graves' ophthalmopathy.

The table lists this clonotype with many counts. V usage is TRBV27 and J usage is TRBJ1-1, with 9 bases fitting TRBD1. After removal of 11 bases from V and 0 bases from J, the junction contained 7 bases not matched to a gene. Germline V CDR1 and CDR2: MNHEY, SMNVEV (reference sequence). The CDR3 has 14 residues. The CDR3 here is CAFRTGEMNTEAFF. In nucleotides, the CDR3 is TGTGCCTTTCGGACAGGGGAGATGAACACTGAAGCTTTCTTT.

This clonotype was detected ten times or more. The rearrangement uses TRBV2 and TRBJ2-2; tentatively, D is TRBD1 (6 bases). There are 13 residues in the CDR3. The V end lost 8 bases, the J end lost 1 base, and 8 bases lay between the germline ends. Germline V gene data show CDR1 as SNHLY and CDR2 as FYNNEI. CDR3 sequence reads: CASGQRNTGELFF. DNA for the CDR3: TGTGCCAGCGGACAGCGGAACACCGGGGAGCTGTTTTTT.

Regarding this clonotype: A much more abundant neighbour one base away suggests this may be a read error. The chain uses TRBV6-1 and TRBJ2-5; TRBD1 aligns across 8 bases. Gene TRBJ2-1 matches the end of the DNA better, so the J call may be wrong. The germline gives CDR1 MNHNS, CDR2 SASEGT. The CDR3 extends over 16 amino acids. The CDR3 here is CASSEGTGINQETQFF. The CDR3 nucleotides read TGTGCCAGCAGTGAAGGGACAGGGATAAATCAAGAGACCCAGTTCTTC.

This clonotype is a singleton in its sample. A much larger clone sits a single nucleotide away, making a read error possible. The chain employs TRBV7-7 and TRBJ2-1; the D gene is possibly TRBD1 (6 bases). The CDR3 runs 12 residues. Germline loops: CDR1 SSHAT, CDR2 FNYEAQ (reference sequence). The chain's CDR3 is CVSSQPGDEQFF. The CDR3 coding sequence is TGTGTCAGCAGCCAGCCAGGGGATGAGCAGTTCTTC.

CDR3 bases: TGTGCCAGCAGCTTAGAGGGGACACTCCGGGAGACCCAGTACTTC. It encodes CASSLEGTLRETQYF. This rearrangement joins TRBV7-8 to TRBJ2-5; possibly TRBD1 for D (6 bases). The CDR3 contains 15 residues. V lost 1 base, J lost 5 bases, and 14 bases lay in between. CDR1 is SGHVS, CDR2 FQNEAQ, per germline. Variable domain in full (rest from reference TRBV7-8 and TRBJ2-5): GAGVSQSPRYKVAKRGQDVALRCDPISGHVSLFWYQQALGQGPEFLTYFQNEAQLDKSGLPSDRFFAERPEGSVSTLKIQRTQQEDSAVYLCASSLEGTLRETQYFGPGTRLLVL.

This clonotype was found many times. V is TRBV5-1 and J is TRBJ1-2; a possible D gene is TRBD1 (5 bases). The CDR3 has 14 residues. V dropped 4 bases and J dropped 6 bases, with 16 bases sitting between them. Germline CDR1 reads SGHRS; CDR2 reads YFSETQ. The CDR3 DNA follows: TGCGCCAGCAGCCCGGATGCCGTGACAGATGGCTACACCTTC. The encoded protein is CASSPDAVTDGYTF.

This clonotype was counted between two and nine times. This chain uses TRBV3-1 with TRBJ2-1; TRBD2 is a possible D gene (5 bases). The germline V and J ends were trimmed by 2 bases and 7 bases, with 15 bases remaining between them. CDR3 length: 15 residues. Germline V CDR1 and CDR2: LGHDT, YNNKEL (reference sequence). The CDR3 DNA is TGTGCCAGCAGCCAAAATGGACTCAACGGGAATGAGCAGTTCTTC. It translates to CASSQNGLNGNEQFF.

In this sample, this clonotype turned up a few times. J is TRBJ2-2 and V is TRBV19; weak D call: TRBD1 (6 bases). V was trimmed by 4 bases and J by 3 bases, leaving 15 bases between them. The CDR3 is 16 residues long. Germline V gene sequence: CDR1 LNHDA, CDR2 SQIVND (reference sequence). For the CDR3, the DNA is TGTGCCAGTAGTAGCCTGATGGGGGCTTACACCGGGGAGCTGTTTTTT. Translated: CASSSLMGAYTGELFF.

This clonotype was counted many times. The rearrangement links TRBV7-2 to TRBJ1-4; D is ambiguous. The CDR3 is 13 residues long. The germline V gene encodes CDR1 SGHTA and CDR2 FQGNSA. Trimming left V 0 bases short and J 11 bases short, with 10 bases between. CDR3 loop: CASSLAGFAKLFF. The CDR3 DNA reads as TGTGCCAGCAGCTTAGCGGGGTTTGCGAAACTGTTTTTT.

This clonotype showed up just a few times. The gene calls are TRBV10-3 and TRBJ2-5; 10 bases are a match to TRBD1. Germline assignment: CDR1 ENHRY and CDR2 SYGVKD. This CDR3 is 15 amino acids long. The trim removed 5 bases at V and 5 bases at J, leaving 8 bases unmatched. This chain's CDR3 is CAISTGTGASETQYF. CDR3 bases: TGTGCCATCAGTACCGGGACAGGGGCTTCGGAGACCCAGTACTTC.

This clonotype was observed many times. The V and J genes are TRBV20-1 and TRBJ1-5; possibly TRBD1 for D (5 bases). CDR1 DFQATT and CDR2 SNEGSKA come from the germline V gene (reference sequence). Trimming stripped 3 bases from V and 4 bases from J, with 16 bases between. The CDR3 extends over 15 amino acids. The CDR3: CSARGQGRPNQPQHF. CDR3 nucleotide sequence: TGCAGTGCTAGGGGGCAGGGACGGCCGAATCAGCCCCAGCATTTT.

The chain's CDR3 is CASSEWDRVDSNTEAFF. CDR3 nucleotides: TGTGCCAGCAGCGAATGGGACAGGGTGGATTCGAACACTGAAGCTTTCTTT. The J gene is TRBJ1-1, the V gene TRBV7-6; 9 positions match TRBD1. CDR1 is SGHVS, CDR2 FNYEAQ, per germline. V gave up 5 bases and J gave up 1 base; unmatched junction bases: 11. The CDR3 is made up of 17 amino acids.

This clonotype has just a few counts. The chain joins TRBV27 to TRBJ1-6; TRBD1 matches 8 bases. Germline-derived CDR1 and CDR2 are MNHEY and SMNVEV (reference sequence). The J segment lost 9 bases and the V segment lost 3 bases, leaving 1 base of the junction unmatched. The CDR3 is 13 residues long. The DNA for the CDR3 is TGTGCCAGCAGTTTTCAGGGGGCTTCACCCCTCCACTTT. Protein: CASSFQGASPLHF.

This clonotype occurred a few times. V gene TRBV7-8 combines with J gene TRBJ2-3; tentative D call: TRBD1 (6 bases). V dropped 1 base and J dropped 3 bases, with 14 bases sitting between them. CDR3 length: 16 residues. Germline assignment: CDR1 SGHVS and CDR2 FQNEAQ. CDR3 residues: CASSLESGQGTDTQYF. The CDR3 DNA reads TGTGCCAGCAGCTTAGAGAGCGGCCAGGGGACAGATACGCAGTATTTT.

This clonotype was observed at least ten times. The V call is TRBV12-3 or TRBV12-4, the J call TRBJ2-6; no firm D call. The ends were cut back, 6 bases at V and 4 bases at J, with 7 bases in the middle. CDR3 length: 13 residues. The CDR3 sequence: CASSRAGANVLTF. The CDR3 nucleotides are TGTGCCAGCAGCCGTGCCGGGGCCAACGTCCTGACTTTC.